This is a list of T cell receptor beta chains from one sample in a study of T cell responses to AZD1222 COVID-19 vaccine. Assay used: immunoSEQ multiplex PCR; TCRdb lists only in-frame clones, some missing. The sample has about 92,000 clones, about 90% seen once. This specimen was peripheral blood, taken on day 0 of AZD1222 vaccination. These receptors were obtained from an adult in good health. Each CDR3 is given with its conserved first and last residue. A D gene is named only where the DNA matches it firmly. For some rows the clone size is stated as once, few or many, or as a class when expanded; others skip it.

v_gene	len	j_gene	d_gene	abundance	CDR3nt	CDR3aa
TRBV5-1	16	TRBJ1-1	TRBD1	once	TGCGCCAGCAGCTCGACGACAGGGGGAGAGGGCACTGAAGCTTTCTTT	CASSSTTGGEGTEAFF
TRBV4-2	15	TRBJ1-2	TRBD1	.	TGTGCCAGCAGCAACGGACAGGGAAGATACTATGGCTACACCTTC	CASSNGQGRYYGYTF
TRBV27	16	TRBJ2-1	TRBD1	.	TGTGCCAGCAGTGGCCAGGGGGCTTCTTGGCTAATCAGGCAGTTCTTC	CASSGQGASWLIRQFF
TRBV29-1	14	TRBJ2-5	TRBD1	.	TGCAGCGTTGTGGGGACAGGGGTCCAAGAGACCCAGTACTTC	CSVVGTGVQETQYF
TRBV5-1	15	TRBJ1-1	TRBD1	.	TGCGCCAGCAGCTTTGGGGGACAGGTGAACACTGAAGCTTTCTTT	CASSFGGQVNTEAFF
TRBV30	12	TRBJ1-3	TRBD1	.	TGTGCCTGGAGTACTCTTCCTGGGACAGGGACTTTT	CAWSTLPGTGTF
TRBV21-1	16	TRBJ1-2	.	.	TGTGCCAGCAGCAAAAGGGAGGGGGGATTTAACTATGGCTACACCTTC	CASSKREGGFNYGYTF
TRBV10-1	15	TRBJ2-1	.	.	TGCGCCAGCAGTGAGAGGGGCCAAAGGTACAATGAGCAGTTCTTC	CASSERGQRYNEQFF
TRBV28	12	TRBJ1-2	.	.	TGTGCCAGCAGTTTGTTTAGCTATGGCTACACCTTC	CASSLFSYGYTF
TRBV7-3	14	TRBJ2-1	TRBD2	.	TGTGCCAGCAGCTTGGGACTAGCGTACAATGAGCAGTTCTTC	CASSLGLAYNEQFF
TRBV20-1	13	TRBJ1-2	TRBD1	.	TGCAGTGCTAGTGAGGACAGGCCCTATGGCTACACCTTC	CSASEDRPYGYTF
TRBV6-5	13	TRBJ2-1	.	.	TGTGCCAGCAGTTACGGGGCGAAAAATGAGCAGTTCTTC	CASSYGAKNEQFF
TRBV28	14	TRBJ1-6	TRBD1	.	TGTGCCAGCGGATTAGGACAGGGCTATTCACCCCTCCACTTT	CASGLGQGYSPLHF
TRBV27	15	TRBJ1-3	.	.	TGTGCCAGCAGTTTATTTGGGACGGTCGGAAACACCATATATTTT	CASSLFGTVGNTIYF
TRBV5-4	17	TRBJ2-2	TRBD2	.	TGTGCCAGCAGGTCGGGACTAGCGGGGGGTAACACCGGGGAGCTGTTTTTT	CASRSGLAGGNTGELFF
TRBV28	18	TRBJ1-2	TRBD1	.	TGTGCCAGCGATAGGGTTCCGGGACAGGAGACCTTTAACTATGGCTACACCTTC	CASDRVPGQETFNYGYTF
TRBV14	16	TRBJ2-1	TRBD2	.	TGTGCCAGCAGCCAACTAGCGGGCGTGTTCTACAATGAGCAGTTCTTC	CASSQLAGVFYNEQFF
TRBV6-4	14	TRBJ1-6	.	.	TGTGCCAGCAGAGAAAATCCCTATAATTCACCCCTCCACTTT	CASRENPYNSPLHF
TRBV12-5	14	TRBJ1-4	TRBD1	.	TGTGCTAGTGGTCCCGGACAGGTTGGTGAAAAACTGTTTTTT	CASGPGQVGEKLFF
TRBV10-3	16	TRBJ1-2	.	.	TGTGCCACCCAGGTCTCGGCAGGGGCACGCAACTATGGCTACACCTTC	CATQVSAGARNYGYTF
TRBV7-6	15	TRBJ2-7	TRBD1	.	TGTGCCAGCAGCTTAGCGGGACAGGGGTCCTACGAGCAGTACTTC	CASSLAGQGSYEQYF
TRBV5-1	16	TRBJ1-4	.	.	TGCGCCAGCAGCTTGGATTCGCGGGGGTTGGGAGAAAAACTGTTTTTT	CASSLDSRGLGEKLFF
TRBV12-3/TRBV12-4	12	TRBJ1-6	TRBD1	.	TGTGGGACAGGCGTCAATAATTCACCCCTCCACTTT	CGTGVNNSPLHF
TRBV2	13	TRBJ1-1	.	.	TGTGCCGGTTCCAGGGATCTGAACACTGAAGCTTTCTTT	CAGSRDLNTEAFF
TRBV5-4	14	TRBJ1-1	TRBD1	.	TGTGCCAGCAGCGGTGACAGGGGAGGCGCTGAAGCTTTCTTT	CASSGDRGGAEAFF
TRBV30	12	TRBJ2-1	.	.	TGTGCCTGGAGCCGGGACACCAATGAGCAGTTCTTC	CAWSRDTNEQFF
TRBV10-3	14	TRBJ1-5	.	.	TGTGCCACGAGGCCGGGATCCCCCAATCAGCCCCAGCATTTT	CATRPGSPNQPQHF
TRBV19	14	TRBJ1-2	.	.	TGTGCCAGTACCTCTCGGGGGAACAACTATGGCTACACCTTC	CASTSRGNNYGYTF
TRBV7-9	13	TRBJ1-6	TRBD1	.	TGTGCCAGCAACGGACAGGCCAATTCACCCCTCCACTTT	CASNGQANSPLHF
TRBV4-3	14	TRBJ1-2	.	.	TGCGCCAGCAGCCCAGGAGATAGTAACTATGGCTACACCTTC	CASSPGDSNYGYTF
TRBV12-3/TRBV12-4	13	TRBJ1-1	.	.	TGTGCCAGCAGCCGGGACGAGAACACTGAAGCTTTCTTT	CASSRDENTEAFF
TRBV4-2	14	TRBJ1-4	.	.	TGTGCCAGCAGCCAATCGGTTAGAAATGAAAAACTGTTTTTT	CASSQSVRNEKLFF
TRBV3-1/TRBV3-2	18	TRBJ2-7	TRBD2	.	TGTGCCAGCAGCCAAGATCAGAGACTTCAGCGGGGCCGCTACGAGCAGTACTTC	CASSQDQRLQRGRYEQYF
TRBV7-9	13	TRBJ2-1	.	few	TGTGCCAGCAGCTCCTGGGCAGGGTCGGAGCAGTTCTTC	CASSSWAGSEQFF
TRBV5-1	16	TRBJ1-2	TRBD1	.	TGCGCCAGCAGCTCTAACCCTGGGACAGGGGGTGATGGCTACACCTTC	CASSSNPGTGGDGYTF
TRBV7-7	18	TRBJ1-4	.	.	TGTGCTAGCAGCTTAGACGCGGGTACACAGGGACGAAAGGAAAAACTGTTTTTT	CASSLDAGTQGRKEKLFF
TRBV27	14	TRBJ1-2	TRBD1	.	TGTGCCAGCAGTCCGAGGGGGCTTCTTTATGGCTACACCTTC	CASSPRGLLYGYTF
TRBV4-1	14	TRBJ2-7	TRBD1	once	TGCGCCAGCAGCCAGGGACAGGGAACCTACGAGCAGTACTTC	CASSQGQGTYEQYF
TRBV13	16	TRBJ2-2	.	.	TGTGCCAGCAGCACGCGACGGGCCCTGTCCCGGGGAGGGCTGTTTTTT	CASSTRRALSRGGLFF
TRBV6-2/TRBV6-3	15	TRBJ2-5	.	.	TGTGCCAGCAGTAGATGGGTGGCCGAAGGGGAGACCCAGTACTTC	CASSRWVAEGETQYF
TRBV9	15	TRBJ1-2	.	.	TGTGCCAGCAGCGCTGCCGCGCAGGGCGACTATGGCTACACCTTC	CASSAAAQGDYGYTF
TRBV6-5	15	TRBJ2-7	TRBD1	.	TGTGCCAGCAGTACCTTAGGGACAGGAGATCACGAGCAGTACTTC	CASSTLGTGDHEQYF
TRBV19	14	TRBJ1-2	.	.	TGTGCCAGTAGGATGACAGCCGCTAACTATGGCTACACCTTC	CASRMTAANYGYTF
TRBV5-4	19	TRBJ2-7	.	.	TGTGCCAGCAGCTTCCACCTACCTCCGGGGGTATCTCTGAGCTACGAGCAGTACTTC	CASSFHLPPGVSLSYEQYF
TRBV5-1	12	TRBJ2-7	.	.	TGCGCCAGCAGCTTGGTTTCCTACGAGCAGTACTTC	CASSLVSYEQYF
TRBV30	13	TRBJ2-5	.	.	TGTGCCTGGACGCCAGCCGGCCTCCTGACCCAGTACTTC	CAWTPAGLLTQYF
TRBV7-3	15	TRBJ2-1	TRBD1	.	TGTGCCAGCAGCTTAAGCGGGACAGGCAACAATGAGCAGTTCTTC	CASSLSGTGNNEQFF
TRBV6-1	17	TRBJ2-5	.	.	TGTGCCAGCAGTGCTCCTAGAAATTCGGGTGGCCAAGAGACCCAGTACTTC	CASSAPRNSGGQETQYF
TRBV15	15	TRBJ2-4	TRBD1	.	TGTGCCACCAGCATAAGGGCAGGGGGCGCGGACATTCAGTACTTC	CATSIRAGGADIQYF
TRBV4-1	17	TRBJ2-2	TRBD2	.	TGCGCCAGCAGCCATCCCACCGGGACTAGTTTCTCCGGGGAGCTGTTTTTT	CASSHPTGTSFSGELFF
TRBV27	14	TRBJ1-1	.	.	TGTGCCAGCAGTTTCACGGGGGCGAACACTGAAGCTTTCTTT	CASSFTGANTEAFF
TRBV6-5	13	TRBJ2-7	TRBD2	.	TGTGCCAGCCAGCGGGGGGACTCCTACGAGCAGTACTTC	CASQRGDSYEQYF
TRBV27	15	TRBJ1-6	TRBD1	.	TGTGCCAGCAGTTTCAGGGGGCAGTATAATTCACCCCTCCACTTT	CASSFRGQYNSPLHF
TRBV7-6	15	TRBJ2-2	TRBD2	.	TGTGCCACTGGAGATGGGCTAGCGGTGGGCGGGGAGCTGTTTTTT	CATGDGLAVGGELFF